The 27 T cell receptor beta chains in this list originate from one sample, sequenced in a study of human T cells and chemical hapten exposure. Noted time point: patch test 1, 2 weeks after DPC sensitization. This sample's treatment: therapeutic diphenylcyclopropenone sensitization with weekly scalp DPC. Via MiXCR, TCRdb re-called the RACE reads, giving one row per CDR3 protein. This sample yields tens of thousands of distinct CDR3 sequences, of which 7.5% to 10% are seen a single time; about 14% belongs to the top ten. The specimen was whole blood, collected in connection with sensitization to the hapten diphenylcyclopropenone (DPC). These receptors originate from a woman aged 40 to 55 with alopecia areata. Some clones in this sample may be carry-over from other donors' samples.

This clonotype came up many times. The chain couples TRBV29-1 to TRBJ1-2; D unclear. The CDR3 loop spans 17 amino acids. The V and J ends lost 0 bases and 2 bases respectively, with 19 bases between them. CDR1 SQVTM and CDR2 ANQGSEA come from the germline V gene. This CDR3 is CSVEEIGGQALNYGYTF. Here the CDR3 DNA reads TGCAGCGTTGAAGAGATTGGCGGTCAGGCGTTAAACTATGGCTACACCTTC.

In this sample, this clonotype turned up a few times. The rearrangement links TRBV29-1 to TRBJ1-1; 7 nucleotides match TRBD1. Trimming cost V 6 bases and J 0 bases; bases outside gene matches: 4. The germline gives CDR1 SQVTM, CDR2 ANQGSEA. CDR3 size: 13 residues. The CDR3 is CSVGDRVNTEAFF. The CDR3 DNA follows: TGCAGCGTGGGGGACAGAGTGAACACTGAAGCTTTCTTT.

The CDR3 region has the DNA TGTGCCAGCAGTGAAACCCCCCGGCTGGCAGGGACAGGGGGCGGCCTTTGGAATGAAAAACTGTTTTTT. This codes for CASSETPRLAGTGGGLWNEKLFF. The chain uses TRBV25-1 and TRBJ1-4, with 12 positions matching TRBD1. Per germline, CDR1 MGHDK and CDR2 SYGVNS. The CDR3 consists of 23 residues. Germline trimming cut 2 bases from V and 5 bases from J; bases unmatched to any gene: 24.

This clonotype was recorded many times. The rearrangement links TRBV7-9 to TRBJ2-7; D possibly corresponds to TRBD1 (6 bases). Germline V gives CDR1 SEHNR, CDR2 FQNEAQ (reference sequence). This CDR3 is built from 15 residues. V lost 1 base and J lost 4, with 14 bases in between. This CDR3 is CASSLVGQLTYEQYF. Here the CDR3 DNA reads TGTGCCAGCAGCTTAGTTGGACAGCTCACATACGAGCAGTACTTC.

In this sample, this clonotype turned up a few times. CDR3: CASRADRGGSEAFF. The CDR3 nucleotides read TGTGCCAGCAGGGCAGACAGGGGGGGCTCTGAAGCTTTCTTT. The rearrangement links TRBV6-5 to TRBJ1-1; 9 bases are a match to TRBD1. V trimming: 6 bases; J trimming: 6 bases; junction bases outside the gene matches: 8. CDR1 is MNHEY, CDR2 SVGAGI, per germline. This CDR3 has 14 amino acids.

In its sample, this clonotype was seen many times. This chain links TRBV20-1 with TRBJ1-5, with D unclear. The V and J ends lost 5 bases and 4 bases respectively, with 15 bases between them. From germline, CDR1 is DFQATT and CDR2 SNEGSKA (reference sequence). The CDR3 contains 14 residues. CDR3: CSALMGGMNQPQHF. The CDR3 coding sequence is TGCAGTGCTCTCATGGGAGGGATGAATCAGCCCCAGCATTTT.

This chain joins TRBV7-9 and TRBJ1-1, with 9 bases fitting TRBD1. The ends lost 4 bases at V and 5 bases at J; junction bases unmatched: 2. This CDR3 has 13 amino acids. Germline CDR1 is SEHNR and CDR2 is FQNEAQ (reference sequence). The CDR3 reads CASSWGTGTEAFF. The CDR3 nucleotides read TGTGCCAGCAGCTGGGGGACAGGGACTGAAGCTTTCTTT.

This clonotype was seen at least ten times. The chain carries TRBV5-4 and TRBJ2-7; possible D gene TRBD1, 5 bases. The CDR3 has 15 residues. Germline CDR1 is SGHNT and CDR2 is YYREEE (reference sequence). Trimming stripped 0 bases from V and 3 bases from J, with 13 bases between. The CDR3 DNA reads as TGTGCCAGCAGCTTGGCTGACAGAAGGGTCTACGAGCAGTACTTC. It encodes CASSLADRRVYEQYF. The variable domain in full, completed from reference TRBV5-4 and TRBJ2-7, reads ETGVTQSPTHLIKTRGQQVTLRCSSQSGHNTVSWYQQALGQGPQFIFQYYREEENGRGNFPPRFSGLQFPNYSSELNVNALELDDSALYLCASSLADRRVYEQYFGPGTRLTVT.

The CDR3 DNA follows: TGTGCCAGCAGTTTCGGAGGAAGCAATATTCAGCCCCAGCATTTT. It yields the protein CASSFGGSNIQPQHF. The chain joins TRBV27 to TRBJ1-5; no firm D call. With 3 bases removed from V and 6 bases from J, the gap between germline ends came to 15 bases. The CDR3 has 15 amino acids. Germline V gene sequence: CDR1 MNHEY, CDR2 SMNVEV (reference sequence).

There are a few counts of this clonotype. The chain recombines TRBV6-2 or TRBV6-3 with TRBJ1-1; maybe TRBD1 (5 bases). CDR1 is MNHEY, CDR2 SVGEGT, per germline. V lost 7 bases and J 2 bases, leaving 14 bases between the germline ends. CDR3 length: 14 residues. The CDR3 DNA reads as TGTGCCAGCACTCCCCTGGGACTTAACACTGAAGCTTTCTTT. This gives the protein CASTPLGLNTEAFF.

This clonotype occurred many times. The chain joins TRBV7-2 to TRBJ2-7, with D unresolved. Trimming left V 2 bases short and J 4 bases short, with 9 bases between. The CDR3 has 13 residues. CDR1 and CDR2 from the germline V gene are SGHTA and FQGNSA. CDR3 coding DNA: TGTGCCAGCAGCTTATTAGGAAGGTACGAGCAGTACTTC. This translates into CASSLLGRYEQYF.

This clonotype was seen repeatedly, ten times or more. This chain connects TRBV7-3 to TRBJ2-5, with 8 bases fitting TRBD2. J gave up 1 base and V 8 bases, and 0 bases lay outside the gene matches. This CDR3 region has 12 residues. Germline V gives CDR1 SGHTA, CDR2 FQGTGA. CDR3 sequence reads: CASGTSQETQYF. The CDR3 nucleotides are TGTGCCAGCGGGACTAGCCAAGAGACCCAGTACTTC.

This chain uses TRBV29-1 with TRBJ1-1; D not resolved. V was cut by 4 bases and J by 6 bases, with 6 bases left in between. The CDR3 is 10 amino acids. Germline V gene sequence: CDR1 SQVTM, CDR2 ANQGSEA. CDR3 DNA: TGCAGCGTTGTAAGCGCTGAAGCTTTCTTT. Residues: CSVVSAEAFF.

The rearrangement uses TRBV11-3 and TRBJ2-7; D is undetermined. With 5 bases removed from V and 9 bases from J, the gap between germline ends came to 14 bases. The CDR3 length is 12 residues. CDR1 is SGHNT and CDR2 is YENEEA in the germline V gene. The CDR3 DNA follows: TGTGCCAGCAGCCCAGGTGATGGCGTGCAGTACTTC. Amino acids: CASSPGDGVQYF.

To note about this clonotype: A junction boundary mismatches the germline segment, possibly from a read error. The CDR3 loop is CASTLTAGGHEQYF. As DNA, the CDR3 is TGTGCCAGCACTTTAACCGCAGGGGGCCACGAGCAGTACTTC. The chain is built from TRBV28 and TRBJ2-7, with 8 bases aligning to TRBD1. The CDR3 loop spans 14 amino acids. Germline assignment: CDR1 MDHEN and CDR2 SYDVKM.

This clonotype was picked up many times. The chain couples TRBV4-2 to TRBJ2-7; D is unclear. This CDR3 contains 13 residues. V was pared by 8 bases and J by 5 bases, with 16 bases between. Germline CDR1 LGHNA, CDR2 YNFKEQ. The CDR3 reads CASGEEEVDEQYF. The CDR3 DNA reads as TGTGCCAGCGGTGAAGAGGAAGTTGACGAGCAGTACTTC.

Many counts were recorded for this clonotype. The chain employs TRBV18 and TRBJ2-3; unclear D gene. Germline lookup yields CDR1 KGHSH and CDR2 LQKENI. Trimming stripped 6 bases from V and 5 bases from J, with 15 bases between. This CDR3 has 14 residues. The CDR3 is CASSKNEVKDTQYF. CDR3 sequence (DNA): TGTGCCAGCTCGAAAAACGAGGTTAAAGATACGCAGTATTTT.

This clonotype was recorded at least ten times. The chain carries TRBV20-1 and TRBJ2-7; the match to TRBD2 covers 8 bases. J gave up 0 bases and V 8 bases, and 6 bases lay outside the gene matches. Germline V gene lookup returns CDR1 DFQATT and CDR2 SNEGSKA (reference sequence). The CDR3 has 13 amino acids. The CDR3 sequence: CSQRGRSSYEQYF. DNA of the CDR3: TGCAGTCAGCGGGGGCGCAGCTCCTACGAGCAGTACTTC.

This clonotype was recorded many times. The chain recombines TRBV4-1 with TRBJ2-3; unclear D gene. This CDR3 contains 16 residues. The V gene lost 4 bases and the J gene lost 2 bases, with 16 bases spanning the gap. Per the germline V gene, CDR1 is MGHRA and CDR2 is YSYEKL. The CDR3 bases are TGCGCCAGCAGCCCCCATGTGGCGAGGTCCACAGATACGCAGTATTTT. It is translated as CASSPHVARSTDTQYF.

About this clonotype: A clone one base away is much larger, so this may be a read error. The chain combines TRBV6-5 with TRBJ1-1; D gene ambiguous. V was clipped by 2 bases and J by 0 bases, with 10 bases between them. The CDR3 is 15 residues long. CDR1 and CDR2 from the germline V gene are MNHEY and SVGAGI. The CDR3: CASSYKYTLNTEAFF. DNA of the CDR3: TGTGCCAGCAGTTACAAGTACACCCTGAACACTGAAGCTTTCTTT.

This clonotype was seen many times. This chain uses TRBV6-2 or TRBV6-3 with TRBJ2-1, with 9 bases matching TRBD1. The V gene's germline CDR1 is MNHEY and CDR2 SVGEGT. The V and J ends lost 4 bases and 6 bases, in that order; junction bases with no gene match: 7. This CDR3 is 15 amino acids long. As DNA, the CDR3 is TGTGCCAGCAGTTCGACCGGGACAGGGCCCAATGAGCAGTTCTTC. Translating gives CASSSTGTGPNEQFF.

This clonotype has a count of ten or more. The rearrangement uses TRBV14 and TRBJ2-1, with D tentatively TRBD1 or TRBD2 (5 bases each). There are 13 residues in the CDR3. V lost 1 base and J 16 bases, leaving 17 bases between the germline ends. The germline V gene has CDR1 SGHDN and CDR2 FVKESK. CDR3 DNA sequence: TGTGCCAGCAGCCAAGGGATCCGGTCCCGGGGCTTCTTC. The encoded protein is CASSQGIRSRGFF.

This clonotype has only a few counts. The chain couples TRBV4-3 to TRBJ2-3; perhaps TRBD1 as D (5 bases). V lost 4 bases, J lost 5 bases, and 7 bases lay in between. The CDR3 spans 12 residues. CDR1 is LGHNA, CDR2 YSLEER, per germline. This chain's CDR3 is CASSLGQDTQYF. The CDR3 DNA reads TGCGCCAGCAGCCTTGGACAAGATACGCAGTATTTT.

The sample holds many counts of this clonotype. This chain joins TRBV3-1 and TRBJ2-2, with D uncertain. Germline CDR1 and CDR2: LGHDT and YNNKEL (reference sequence). Trimming cost V 3 bases and J 7 bases, with 9 bases left between them. The CDR3 has 13 residues. CDR3 sequence: CASSQILFGELFF. The CDR3 DNA reads as TGTGCCAGCAGCCAGATTCTATTCGGGGAGCTGTTTTTT. The full variable domain, its missing parts supplied by reference TRBV3-1 and TRBJ2-2, is DTAVSQTPKYLVTQMGNDKSIKCEQNLGHDTMYWYKQDSKKFLKIMFSYNNKELIINETVPNRFSPKSPDKAHLNLHINSLELGDSAVYFCASSQILFGELFFGEGSRLTVL.

The J gene is TRBJ1-5, the V gene TRBV18; no firm D call. Trimming shortened V by 5 bases and J by 6 bases, and 11 bases separated the two germline ends. The CDR3 runs to 13 residues. Germline V gene lookup returns CDR1 KGHSH and CDR2 LQKENI. This CDR3 is CASSSDTAQPQHF. Written as DNA, the CDR3 is TGTGCCAGCTCATCCGACACGGCTCAGCCCCAGCATTTT.

This clonotype turned up a few times. The chain recombines TRBV5-1 with TRBJ2-7; 8 nucleotides agree with TRBD1. The CDR3 consists of 14 residues. Looked up from germline, CDR1 is SGHRS and CDR2 is YFSETQ. The V gene end was trimmed by 3 bases and the J gene end by 4 bases; junction bases not matched to a gene: 6. The CDR3 loop reads CASSSRQGLYEQYF. CDR3 sequence (DNA): TGCGCCAGCAGCTCTCGACAGGGGTTGTACGAGCAGTACTTC.

This rearrangement joins TRBV24-1 to TRBJ2-3; D not certain. There are 14 residues in the CDR3. The germline V and J ends were trimmed by 3 bases and 3 bases, with 9 bases remaining between them. Germline loops: CDR1 KGHDR, CDR2 SFDVKD. CDR3 protein: CATSDRAETDTQYF. The CDR3 DNA reads as TGTGCCACCAGTGATCGGGCAGAGACAGATACGCAGTATTTT.